This T cell receptor (beta chain) was profiled in a study of human T cells and chemical hapten exposure. Study as a whole: Patch testing placed 0.01% DPC on the upper back, with readings at 6 days.

V was clipped by 5 bases and J by 4 bases, with 14 bases between them. This CDR3 comprises 13 residues. Germline lookup yields CDR1 SQVTM and CDR2 ANQGSEA. MiXCR, applied by TCRdb to the RACE reads, yields one record per CDR3 protein. The sample includes approximately 52,000 distinct CDR3 sequences, 9.5% to 11% of them seen just once. Specified time point: patch test 1, 2 weeks after DPC sensitization. Specified treatment: therapeutic diphenylcyclopropenone sensitization with weekly scalp DPC. Whole blood that had not been fractionated was the source of extracted total RNA. The rearrangement joins TRBV29-1 to TRBJ1-2, with D possibly matching TRBD1 (5 bases). This sequence originates from a woman aged 40 to 50 with alopecia areata. Some clones in this sample may be carry-over from other donors' samples. This material consisted of whole blood, taken in connection with sensitization to the hapten diphenylcyclopropenone (DPC). The DNA for the CDR3 is TGCAGCGTTCCCACACAGGACCCCTATGGCTACACCTTC. This codes for CSVPTQDPYGYTF. The complete variable domain, with remaining parts taken from reference TRBV29-1 and TRBJ1-2, reads SAVISQKPSRDICQRGTSLTIQCQVDSQVTMMFWYRQQPGQSLTLIATANQGSEATYESGFVIDKFPISRPNLTFSTLTVSNMSPEDSSIYLCSVPTQDPYGYTFGSGTRLTVV.